This TCR beta chain is drawn from a study of beta chain features in type 1 diabetes. Via the markers CD45RO/CCR7/CD25/CD127/CD95/CD27, stem cell-like memory, regulatory, central memory and naive CD4+ cells were sorted. This clone has only a few counts. The antigen remains unidentified. The CDR3 covers 15 residues. Trimming removed 5 bases from V and 10 bases from J, with 23 bases in between. Germline V gene lookup returns CDR1 MNHEY and CDR2 SMNVEV (reference sequence). TCRB transcripts that were expressed got sequenced, as all of the isolated RNA had been reverse transcribed. The assay was immunoSEQ multiplex PCR, and TCRdb's table has in-frame clones only and misses some. The table shows about 340,000 clones, with approximately 15% occurring only once. Study observations and caveats: A closer apparent resemblance between naive, central memory and Treg TCRB repertoires was seen in patients than in healthy donors. Within each of all four CD4+ subsets, Type 1 diabetes patients had TCRB CDR3s that were moderately but significantly shorter.

The receptor comes from a woman younger than 35 with type 1 diabetes. The rearrangement links TRBV27 to TRBJ1-1; tentatively, D is TRBD1 (5 bases). Sample: naive CD4+ T cells from blood. CDR3 bases: TGTGCCAGCAGTCCCCTGGGGGGACCCGCATTAGGAGCTTTCTTT. Its protein is CASSPLGGPALGAFF.